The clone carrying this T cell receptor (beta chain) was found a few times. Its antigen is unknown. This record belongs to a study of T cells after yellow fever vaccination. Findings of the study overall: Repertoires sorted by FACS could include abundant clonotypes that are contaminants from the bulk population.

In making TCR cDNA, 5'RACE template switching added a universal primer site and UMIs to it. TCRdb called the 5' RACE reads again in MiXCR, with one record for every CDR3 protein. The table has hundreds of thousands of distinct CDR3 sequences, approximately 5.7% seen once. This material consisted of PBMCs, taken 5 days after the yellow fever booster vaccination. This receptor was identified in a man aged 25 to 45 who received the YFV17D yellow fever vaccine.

The CDR3 is CSATGQGGSPNGGQPSYNEQFF. The CDR3 nucleotides are TGCAGTGCAACCGGCCAAGGGGGCTCCCCTAACGGGGGGCAACCCTCCTACAATGAGCAGTTCTTC. This chain connects TRBV20-1 to TRBJ2-1; TRBD1 or TRBD2 may be the D gene (7 bases each). The CDR3 covers 22 residues. Trimming took off 6 bases at V and 0 bases at J, with 36 bases between the two ends. The germline gives CDR1 DFQATT, CDR2 SNEGSKA (reference sequence).